The 5 T cell receptor beta chains below were found in one sample sequenced in a study of blood T cell repertoires in COVID-19. Method: immunoSEQ multiplex PCR; TCRdb's copy keeps in-frame clones and lacks some. Of roughly 350,000 clones listed, 70% to 90% are singletons. Sequenced input: peripheral blood. The receptors were sampled from a woman in her 50s with active or convalescent COVID-19.

On this clone: Different DNA sequences within this sample yield the same CDR3. The chain carries TRBV19 and TRBJ1-5; D remains ambiguous. The CDR3 sequence is 14 residues long. V shed 0 bases and J shed 4 bases, with 7 bases lying between them. Germline loops: CDR1 LNHDA, CDR2 SQIVND (reference sequence). CDR3 in amino acids: CASSIEGGNQPQHF. The CDR3 DNA reads TGTGCCAGTAGTATAGAGGGAGGGAATCAGCCCCAGCATTTT.

This clone was seen a handful of times. The chain couples TRBV12-3 or TRBV12-4 to TRBJ1-2; no reliable D call. Trimming took 3 bases from V and 6 from J, leaving 11 bases between them. The CDR3 totals 13 residues. CDR3 protein: CASSLVAGDGYTF. The CDR3 DNA sequence: TGTGCCAGCAGTTTGGTGGCCGGAGATGGCTACACCTTC.

The chain employs TRBV23-1 and TRBJ1-6; no clear D gene. TRBV23-1 is an ORF for which the function is uncertain. With 11 bases removed from V and 8 bases from J, the gap between germline ends came to 13 bases. This CDR3 spans 12 amino acids. In nucleotides, the CDR3 is TGCGCCCACCCAGGTGCGCATTCACCCCTCCACTTT. Protein sequence: CAHPGAHSPLHF.

V usage is TRBV3-1 (or the pseudogene TRBV3-2) and J usage is TRBJ2-1; TRBD2 aligns across 11 bases. The germline gives CDR1 LGHDT, CDR2 YNNKEL (reference sequence). The CDR3 totals 13 residues. The V and J ends lost 8 bases and 6 bases, in that order; junction bases with no gene match: 3. The CDR3: CASSGLAGNEQFF. For the CDR3, the DNA is TGTGCCAGCTCCGGACTAGCGGGCAATGAGCAGTTCTTC.

This chain uses TRBV2 with TRBJ2-5, with D possibly matching TRBD1 (6 bases). CDR1 is SNHLY, CDR2 FYNNEI, per germline. Between the trimmed V and J ends, which lost 6 bases and 5 bases, there was a span of 13 bases. CDR3 length: 13 residues. The CDR3 here is CASSSGHRETQYF. The CDR3 nucleotides are TGTGCCAGCAGCTCGGGACACAGGGAGACCCAGTACTTC.